These T cell receptor beta chains were read from a single sample in a study of human T cells and chemical hapten exposure. TCRdb fed the RACE reads into MiXCR, producing one record per CDR3 protein. Of tens of thousands of distinct CDR3 sequences in the sample, about 6.6% are singletons; the top ten hold approximately 1.2%. This sample comprised whole blood, obtained in connection with sensitization to the hapten diphenylcyclopropenone (DPC). These receptors all come from a woman in her twenties or thirties with alopecia areata. Some clones in this sample may be carry-over from other donors' samples. Each CDR3 is given with its conserved first and last residue. D genes are given only for firm matches. Size values are once, few and many counts, or a class for expanded clones, and some rows have none.

CDR3aa	CDR3nt	d_gene	abundance	v_gene	j_gene
CASSPGHNSGANVLTF	TGTGCCAGCAGCCCTGGACACAACTCTGGGGCCAACGTCCTGACTTTC	NA	NA	TRBV11-2	TRBJ2-6
CAWSRSGGYFPQETQYF	TGTGCCTGGAGCCGAAGCGGGGGGTATTTCCCCCAAGAGACCCAGTACTTC	TRBD2	NA	TRBV30	TRBJ2-5
CSATSGGALNEQFF	TGCAGTGCTACTAGCGGGGGGGCGCTCAATGAGCAGTTCTTC	TRBD2	few	TRBV20-1	TRBJ2-1
CSAFEGEYQPQHF	TGCAGTGCTTTTGAGGGGGAATATCAGCCCCAGCATTTT	NA	many	TRBV20-1	TRBJ1-5
CASSPGGTGANSPLHF	TGCGCCAGCAGCCCCGGGGGGACAGGGGCTAATTCACCCCTCCACTTT	TRBD1	few	TRBV5-1	TRBJ1-6
CSAGTSDVEQYF	TGCAGTGCCGGTACTAGCGACGTCGAGCAGTACTTC	TRBD2	many	TRBV20-1	TRBJ2-7
CASSSRLAGGPGEQFF	TGTGCCAGCAGCTCACGACTAGCGGGGGGGCCGGGTGAGCAGTTCTTC	TRBD2	NA	TRBV9	TRBJ2-1
CASSQVAGGAHEQFF	TGTGCCAGCAGCCAAGTAGCGGGGGGGGCCCATGAGCAGTTCTTC	TRBD2	many	TRBV3-1	TRBJ2-1
CASSPGQGISEQYF	TGTGCCAGCAGCCCAGGACAGGGGATCAGCGAGCAGTACTTC	TRBD1	NA	TRBV6-6	TRBJ2-7
CASSVESGASYSGNTIYF	TGTGCCAGCAGCGTAGAATCAGGGGCGAGCTACTCTGGAAACACCATATATTTT	NA	many	TRBV9	TRBJ1-3
CASRGRVTEAFF	TGTGCCAGCAGGGGCAGGGTCACTGAAGCTTTCTTT	NA	many	TRBV7-9	TRBJ1-1
CAKVGVSYGDHPYEQYF	TGCGCCAAGGTAGGGGTCAGCTACGGGGACCATCCCTACGAGCAGTACTTC	NA	many	TRBV10-2	TRBJ2-7
CSVDKGPNYNEQFF	TGCAGCGTTGATAAGGGGCCAAACTACAATGAGCAGTTCTTC	NA	many	TRBV29-1	TRBJ2-1
CSVSRGDRGHLETQYF	TGCAGCGTCTCCCGGGGTGACAGGGGACATCTGGAGACCCAGTACTTC	TRBD1	many	TRBV29-1	TRBJ2-5
CAISSAENQPQHF	TGTGCCATCTCGTCAGCAGAAAATCAGCCCCAGCATTTT	NA	NA	TRBV10-3	TRBJ1-5
CASSSGQGTNSPLHF	TGCGCCAGCAGCTCGGGACAGGGGACCAATTCACCCCTCCACTTT	TRBD1	many	TRBV5-1	TRBJ1-6
CASSQEAPSTDTQYF	TGCGCCAGCAGCCAAGAGGCCCCAAGCACAGATACGCAGTATTTT	NA	NA	TRBV4-1	TRBJ2-3
CASSYSRVYRQYF	TGTGCCAGCAGTTACTCCAGGGTCTATCGGCAGTACTTC	NA	many	TRBV6-5	TRBJ2-7
CASSLLGGFSGNTIYF	TGCGCCAGCAGCTTGTTGGGGGGCTTCTCTGGAAACACCATATATTTT	NA	many	TRBV5-1	TRBJ1-3
CASSSTGTGNQPQHF	TGTGCCAGCAGCTCGACCGGGACAGGCAATCAGCCCCAGCATTTT	TRBD1	many	TRBV7-9	TRBJ1-5
CASSKVRDKNTEAFF	TGTGCCAGCAGCAAAGTTCGTGACAAGAACACTGAAGCTTTCTTT	NA	NA	TRBV21-1	TRBJ1-1
CASTKGFSGSDTQYF	TGTGCCAGCACCAAGGGGTTTTCGGGGTCGGATACGCAGTATTTT	NA	many	TRBV6-1	TRBJ2-3
CASSQARYETQYF	TGTGCCAGCAGCCAAGCTCGCTACGAGACCCAGTACTTC	NA	NA	TRBV14	TRBJ2-5
CASSFTGEGEKLFF	TGTGCCAGCAGCTTTACAGGGGAGGGTGAAAAACTGTTTTTT	TRBD1	NA	TRBV7-2	TRBJ1-4
CASNPSGGTISSYNEQFF	TGTGCCAGCAACCCGAGCGGGGGGACTATCAGCTCCTACAATGAGCAGTTCTTC	TRBD2	many	TRBV6-2/TRBV6-3	TRBJ2-1
CASSQPYGAYNEQFF	TGCGCCAGCAGCCAACCGTACGGGGCCTACAATGAGCAGTTCTTC	NA	many	TRBV4-1	TRBJ2-1
CASSLEWTGISDTEAFF	TGTGCCAGCAGCTTGGAGTGGACAGGGATATCAGACACTGAAGCTTTCTTT	TRBD1	few	TRBV5-6	TRBJ1-1
CASSPQGLRPYNEQFF	TGTGCCAGCAGTCCCCAGGGCCTAAGACCCTACAATGAGCAGTTCTTC	NA	many	TRBV6-4	TRBJ2-1
CASSSSWTNAYEQYF	TGTGCCAGCAGTTCGTCTTGGACTAACGCCTACGAGCAGTACTTC	NA	NA	TRBV27	TRBJ2-7
CASSEALRLAGFRPDTQYF	TGTGCCAGCAGTGAAGCGCTTCGACTAGCGGGGTTCCGGCCAGATACGCAGTATTTT	TRBD2	many	TRBV6-1	TRBJ2-3
CSARDRDNAQETQYF	TGCAGTGCCAGAGACAGGGACAACGCTCAAGAGACCCAGTACTTC	TRBD1	many	TRBV20-1	TRBJ2-5
CASSVYGGRLGEQFF	TGTGCCAGCAGCGTATATGGCGGGCGTTTGGGTGAGCAGTTCTTC	NA	many	TRBV9	TRBJ2-1
CSARDDSYTGELFF	TGCAGTGCTAGAGATGACAGCTACACCGGGGAGCTGTTTTTT	NA	many	TRBV20-1	TRBJ2-2
CASSLIGPAAGRGYTF	TGTGCCAGCAGCCTTATCGGCCCGGCGGCTGGCCGGGGCTACACCTTC	NA	few	TRBV5-4	TRBJ1-2
CASSLRQGEGHTEAFF	TGCGCCAGCAGCCTACGACAGGGAGAGGGGCACACTGAAGCTTTCTTT	TRBD1	many	TRBV5-1	TRBJ1-1
CASNDLPTGVTAKNIQYF	TGTGCCAGCAACGACCTCCCGACAGGGGTGACGGCCAAAAACATTCAGTACTTC	TRBD1	NA	TRBV6-8	TRBJ2-4
CASSLGAYNTGELFF	TGTGCCAGCAGCTTGGGTGCCTATAACACCGGGGAGCTGTTTTTT	NA	many	TRBV11-1	TRBJ2-2
CASSSTGNLNTEAFF	TGTGCCAGCAGCTCTACAGGGAACTTGAACACTGAAGCTTTCTTT	NA	few	TRBV11-2	TRBJ1-1
CASSYSSIRDSSGNTIYF	TGTGCCAGCAGTTATTCTAGTATCCGGGACAGCTCTGGAAACACCATATATTTT	TRBD1	many	TRBV6-5	TRBJ1-3
CASSYVVIGYEQYF	TGTGCCAGCAGTTACGTGGTAATCGGGTACGAGCAGTACTTC	NA	many	TRBV6-6	TRBJ2-7
CASRRTWGGVNTEAFF	TGTGCCAGCAGACGGACTTGGGGGGGGGTGAACACTGAAGCTTTCTTT	NA	NA	TRBV6-6	TRBJ1-1
CASSERRGGPSRSYEQYF	TGCGCCAGCAGTGAGCGGAGGGGCGGGCCTTCCCGGTCCTACGAGCAGTACTTC	NA	few	TRBV10-2	TRBJ2-7
CAIRGSDRPNTEAFF	TGTGCCATCAGAGGATCGGACAGGCCGAACACTGAAGCTTTCTTT	TRBD1	few	TRBV10-3	TRBJ1-1
CASSHGDRSSPLHF	TGTGCCAGCAGTCACGGGGACCGAAGTTCACCCCTCCACTTT	NA	many	TRBV6-2/TRBV6-3	TRBJ1-6
CASSLDGGHREAFF	TGTGCCAGCAGTTTAGATGGGGGACATCGAGAAGCTTTCTTT	NA	many	TRBV27	TRBJ1-1
CSAPNKGTARQPQHF	TGCAGTGCACCGAATAAAGGGACAGCTCGCCAGCCCCAGCATTTT	TRBD1	NA	TRBV20-1	TRBJ1-5
CASSWTGPQETQYF	TGCGCCAGCAGCTGGACGGGACCCCAAGAGACCCAGTACTTC	NA	NA	TRBV5-1	TRBJ2-5
CASRRKDTTDTQYF	TGTGCCAGCCGCCGAAAGGATACCACAGATACGCAGTATTTT	NA	many	TRBV2	TRBJ2-3
CASVGTGTNYGYTF	TGTGCCAGCGTCGGGACAGGAACTAACTATGGCTACACCTTC	TRBD1	few	TRBV12-3/TRBV12-4	TRBJ1-2
CASSLGAKRGADTQYF	TGTGCCAGCAGCTTAGGTGCGAAGCGGGGTGCAGATACGCAGTATTTT	TRBD2	few	TRBV7-8	TRBJ2-3
CSVEAGLAGEQFF	TGCAGCGTTGAAGCGGGACTAGCGGGTGAGCAGTTCTTC	TRBD2	few	TRBV29-1	TRBJ2-1
CASSGTGGWEQYF	TGTGCCAGCAGCGGGACAGGAGGATGGGAGCAGTACTTC	TRBD1	few	TRBV9	TRBJ2-7
CASSSASMGTRDNSPLHF	TGTGCCAGCAGCTCCGCGTCTATGGGGACTCGTGACAATTCACCCCTCCACTTT	NA	NA	TRBV7-2	TRBJ1-6
CASSGVPNEKLFF	TGTGCCAGCAGTGGGGTACCTAATGAAAAACTGTTTTTT	NA	many	TRBV5-5	TRBJ1-4
CASSLVGQGALEAFF	TGTGCCAGCAGCTTAGTGGGACAGGGGGCTTTGGAAGCTTTCTTT	TRBD1	few	TRBV7-8	TRBJ1-1
CASSLGGQGFSGANVLTF	TGCGCCAGCAGCTTGGGGGGACAGGGCTTCTCTGGGGCCAACGTCCTGACTTTC	TRBD1	many	TRBV5-1	TRBJ2-6
CASSPRAGLAIYEQYF	TGTGCCAGCAGTCCCAGGGCGGGACTAGCCATCTACGAGCAGTACTTC	TRBD2	many	TRBV28	TRBJ2-7
CASSEWRASTDTQYF	TGTGCCAGCAGTGAATGGAGGGCTAGCACAGATACGCAGTATTTT	NA	many	TRBV25-1	TRBJ2-3
CASSEALPRTDTQYF	TGTGCCAGCAGTGAAGCTTTGCCCCGCACAGATACGCAGTATTTT	NA	few	TRBV6-1	TRBJ2-3
CSATGGGARSANTQYF	TGCAGTGCCACCGGGGGGGGGGCAAGAAGTGCAAATACGCAGTATTTT	TRBD2	NA	TRBV20-1	TRBJ2-3